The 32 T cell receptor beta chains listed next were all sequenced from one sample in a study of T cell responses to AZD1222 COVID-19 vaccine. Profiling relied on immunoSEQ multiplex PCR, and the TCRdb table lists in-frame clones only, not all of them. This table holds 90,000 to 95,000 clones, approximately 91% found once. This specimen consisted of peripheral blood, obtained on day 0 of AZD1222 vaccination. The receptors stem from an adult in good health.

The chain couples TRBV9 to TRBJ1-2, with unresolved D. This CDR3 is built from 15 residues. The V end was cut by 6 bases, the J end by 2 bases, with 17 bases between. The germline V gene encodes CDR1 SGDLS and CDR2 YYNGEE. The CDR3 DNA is TGTGCCAGCAACCCCCTTTCGGGAGGGAACTATGGCTACACCTTC. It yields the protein CASNPLSGGNYGYTF.

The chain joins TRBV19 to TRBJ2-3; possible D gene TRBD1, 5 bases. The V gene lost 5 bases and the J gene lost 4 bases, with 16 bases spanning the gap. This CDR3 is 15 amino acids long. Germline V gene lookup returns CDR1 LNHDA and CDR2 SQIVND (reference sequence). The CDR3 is CASSGTGRVADTQYF. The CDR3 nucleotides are TGTGCCAGTAGTGGAACAGGACGAGTGGCAGATACGCAGTATTTT.

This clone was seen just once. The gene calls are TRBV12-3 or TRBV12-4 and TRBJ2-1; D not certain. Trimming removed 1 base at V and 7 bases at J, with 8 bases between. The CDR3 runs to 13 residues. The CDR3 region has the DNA TGTGCCAGCAGTTTAGAGGGTAGTAATGAGCAGTTCTTC. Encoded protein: CASSLEGSNEQFF.

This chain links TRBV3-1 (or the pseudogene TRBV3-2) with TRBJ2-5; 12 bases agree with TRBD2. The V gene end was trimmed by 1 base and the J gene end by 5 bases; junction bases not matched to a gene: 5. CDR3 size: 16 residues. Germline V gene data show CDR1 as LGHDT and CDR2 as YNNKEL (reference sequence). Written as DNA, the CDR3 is TGTGCCAGCAGCCAAGTTCGGCTAGCGGGGGGGGAGACCCAGTACTTC. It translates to CASSQVRLAGGETQYF.

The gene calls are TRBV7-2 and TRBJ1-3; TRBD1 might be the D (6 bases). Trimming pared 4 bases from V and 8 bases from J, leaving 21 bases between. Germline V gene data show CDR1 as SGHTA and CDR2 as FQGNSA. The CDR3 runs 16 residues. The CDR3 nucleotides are TGTGCCAGCAGCTGGGGACAAATAGGGACGAGGGACACCATATATTTT. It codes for CASSWGQIGTRDTIYF.

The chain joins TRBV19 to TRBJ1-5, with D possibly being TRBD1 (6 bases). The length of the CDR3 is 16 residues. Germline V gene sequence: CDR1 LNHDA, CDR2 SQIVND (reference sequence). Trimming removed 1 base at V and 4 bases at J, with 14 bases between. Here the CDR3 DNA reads TGTGCCAGTAGTATAGCTGGGACATTGGAGAATCAGCCCCAGCATTTT. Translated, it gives CASSIAGTLENQPQHF.

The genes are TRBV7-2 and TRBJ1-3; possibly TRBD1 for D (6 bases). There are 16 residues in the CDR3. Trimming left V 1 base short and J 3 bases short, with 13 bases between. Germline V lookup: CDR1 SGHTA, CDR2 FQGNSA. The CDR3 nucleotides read TGTGCCAGCAGCTTAGGAACTACAGGGCATGGAAACACCATATATTTT. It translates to CASSLGTTGHGNTIYF.

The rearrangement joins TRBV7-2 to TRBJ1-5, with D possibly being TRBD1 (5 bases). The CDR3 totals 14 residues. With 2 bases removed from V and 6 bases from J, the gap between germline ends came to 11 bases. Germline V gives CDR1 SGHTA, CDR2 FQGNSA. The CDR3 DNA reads TGTGCCAGCAGCTTAAAGGGGCTAGGTCAGCCCCAGCATTTT. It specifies CASSLKGLGQPQHF. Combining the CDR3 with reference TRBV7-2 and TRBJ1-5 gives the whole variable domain GAGVSQSPSNKVTEKGKDVELRCDPISGHTALYWYRQSLGQGLEFLIYFQGNSAPDKSGLPSDRFSAERTGGSVSTLTIQRTQQEDSAVYLCASSLKGLGQPQHFGDGTRLSIL.

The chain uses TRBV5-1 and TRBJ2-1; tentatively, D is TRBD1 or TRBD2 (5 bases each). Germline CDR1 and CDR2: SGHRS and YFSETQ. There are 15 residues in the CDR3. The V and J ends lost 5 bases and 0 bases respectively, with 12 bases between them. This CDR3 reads CASRSGTSSYNEQFF. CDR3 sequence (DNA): TGCGCCAGCAGGTCGGGGACGAGCTCCTACAATGAGCAGTTCTTC.

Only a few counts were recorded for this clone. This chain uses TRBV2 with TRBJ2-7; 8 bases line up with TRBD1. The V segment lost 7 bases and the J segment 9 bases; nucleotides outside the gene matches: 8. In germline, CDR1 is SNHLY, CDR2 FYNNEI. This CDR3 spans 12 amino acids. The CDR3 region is CASNPDRVGQYF. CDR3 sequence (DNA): TGTGCCAGCAACCCGGACAGGGTCGGGCAGTACTTC.

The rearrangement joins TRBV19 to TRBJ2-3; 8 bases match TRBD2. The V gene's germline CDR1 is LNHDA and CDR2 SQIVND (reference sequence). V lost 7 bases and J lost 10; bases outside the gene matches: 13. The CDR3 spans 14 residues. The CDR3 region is CASTDGGAVRSQYF. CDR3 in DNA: TGTGCCAGTACAGACGGGGGGGCGGTTCGTTCGCAGTATTTT.

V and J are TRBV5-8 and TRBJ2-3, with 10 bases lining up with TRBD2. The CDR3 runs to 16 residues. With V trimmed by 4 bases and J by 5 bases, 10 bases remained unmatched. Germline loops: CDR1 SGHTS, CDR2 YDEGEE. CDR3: CASSSLAGAGGDTQYF. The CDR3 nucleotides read TGTGCCAGCAGCAGTCTAGCGGGGGCCGGGGGAGATACGCAGTATTTT.

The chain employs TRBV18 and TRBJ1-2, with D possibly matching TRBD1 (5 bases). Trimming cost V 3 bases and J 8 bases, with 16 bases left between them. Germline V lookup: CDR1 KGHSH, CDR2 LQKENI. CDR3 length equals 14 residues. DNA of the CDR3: TGTGCCAGCTCACCGCCAGGGTTTCTTCGAGGCTACACCTTC. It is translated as CASSPPGFLRGYTF.

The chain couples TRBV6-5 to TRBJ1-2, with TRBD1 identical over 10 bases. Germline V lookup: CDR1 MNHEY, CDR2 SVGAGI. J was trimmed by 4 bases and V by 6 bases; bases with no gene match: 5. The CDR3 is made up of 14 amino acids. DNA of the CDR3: TGTGCCAGCAGGGCCGGGACAGGGGTCTATGGCTACACCTTC. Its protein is CASRAGTGVYGYTF.

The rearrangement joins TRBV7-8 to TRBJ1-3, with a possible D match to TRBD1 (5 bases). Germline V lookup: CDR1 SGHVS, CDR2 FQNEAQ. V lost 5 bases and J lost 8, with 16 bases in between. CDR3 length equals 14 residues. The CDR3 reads CASSPPGLGDTIYF. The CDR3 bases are TGTGCCAGCAGCCCCCCGGGGCTCGGAGACACCATATATTTT.

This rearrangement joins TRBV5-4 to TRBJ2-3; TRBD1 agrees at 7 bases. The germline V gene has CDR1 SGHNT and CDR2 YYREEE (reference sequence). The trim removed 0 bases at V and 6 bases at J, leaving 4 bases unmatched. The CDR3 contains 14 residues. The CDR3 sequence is CASSLAGQSDTQYF. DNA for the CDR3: TGTGCCAGCAGCTTGGCGGGACAGTCGGATACGCAGTATTTT.

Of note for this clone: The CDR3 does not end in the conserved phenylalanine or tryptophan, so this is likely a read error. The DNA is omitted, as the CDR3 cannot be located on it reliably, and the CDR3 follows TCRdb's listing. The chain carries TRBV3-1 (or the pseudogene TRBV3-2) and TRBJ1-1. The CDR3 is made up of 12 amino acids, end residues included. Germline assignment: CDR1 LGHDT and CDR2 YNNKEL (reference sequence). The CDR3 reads CASSQDRGHPIY.

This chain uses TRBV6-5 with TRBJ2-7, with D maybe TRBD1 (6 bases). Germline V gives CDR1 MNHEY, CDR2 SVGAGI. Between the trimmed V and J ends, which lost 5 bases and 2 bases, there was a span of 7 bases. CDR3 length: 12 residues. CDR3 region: CASSQGTYEQYF. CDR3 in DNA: TGTGCCAGCAGTCAGGGGACCTACGAGCAGTACTTC.

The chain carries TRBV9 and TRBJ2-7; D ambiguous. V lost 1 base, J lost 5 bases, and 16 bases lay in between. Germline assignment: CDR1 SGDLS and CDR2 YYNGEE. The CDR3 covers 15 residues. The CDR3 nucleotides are TGTGCCAGCAGCGTAATCCCAACCCACCCCCACGAGCAGTACTTC. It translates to CASSVIPTHPHEQYF.

Here the CDR3 reads CASSYAPGPTYGYTF. Written as DNA, the CDR3 is TGTGCCAGCAGTTACGCGCCGGGACCAACCTATGGCTACACCTTC. The chain has TRBV6-5 and TRBJ1-2; weak D call: TRBD1 (5 bases). The CDR3 is 15 amino acids. Trimming cost V 2 bases and J 4 bases, with 14 bases left between them. Germline V gives CDR1 MNHEY, CDR2 SVGAGI.

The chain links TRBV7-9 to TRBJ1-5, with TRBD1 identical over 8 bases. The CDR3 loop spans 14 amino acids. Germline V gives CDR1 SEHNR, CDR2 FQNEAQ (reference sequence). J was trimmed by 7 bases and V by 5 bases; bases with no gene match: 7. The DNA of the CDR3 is TGTGCCAGCAGCGTTCAGGGGGCACGGCAGCCCCAGCATTTT. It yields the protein CASSVQGARQPQHF.

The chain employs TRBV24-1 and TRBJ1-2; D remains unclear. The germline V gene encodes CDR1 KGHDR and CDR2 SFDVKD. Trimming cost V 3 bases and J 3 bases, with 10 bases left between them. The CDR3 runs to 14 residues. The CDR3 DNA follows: TGTGCCACCAGTGATCTGGGTGTCGACTATGGCTACACCTTC. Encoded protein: CATSDLGVDYGYTF.

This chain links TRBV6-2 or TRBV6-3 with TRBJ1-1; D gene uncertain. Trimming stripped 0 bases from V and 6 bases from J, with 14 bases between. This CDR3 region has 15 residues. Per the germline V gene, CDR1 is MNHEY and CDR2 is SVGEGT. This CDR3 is CASSYSNTGYPEAFF. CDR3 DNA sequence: TGTGCCAGCAGTTACTCGAATACGGGGTATCCTGAAGCTTTCTTT.

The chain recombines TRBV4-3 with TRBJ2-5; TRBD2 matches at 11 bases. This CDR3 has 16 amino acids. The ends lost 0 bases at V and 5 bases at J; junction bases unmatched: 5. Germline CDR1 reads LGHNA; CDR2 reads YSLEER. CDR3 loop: CASSQDASGGMETQYF. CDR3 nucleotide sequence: TGCGCCAGCAGCCAAGATGCTAGCGGGGGGATGGAGACCCAGTACTTC.

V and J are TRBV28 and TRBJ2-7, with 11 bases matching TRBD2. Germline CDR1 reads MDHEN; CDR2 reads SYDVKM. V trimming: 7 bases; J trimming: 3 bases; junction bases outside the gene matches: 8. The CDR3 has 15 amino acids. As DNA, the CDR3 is TGTGCCAGCAAGCTAACTAGCGGGGGCGTCTACGAGCAGTACTTC. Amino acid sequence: CASKLTSGGVYEQYF.

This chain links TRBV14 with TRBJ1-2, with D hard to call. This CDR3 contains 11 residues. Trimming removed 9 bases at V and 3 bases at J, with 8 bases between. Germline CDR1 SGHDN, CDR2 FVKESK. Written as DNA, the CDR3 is TGTGCCAGTGGTAGTTACTATGGCTACACCTTC. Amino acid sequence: CASGSYYGYTF.

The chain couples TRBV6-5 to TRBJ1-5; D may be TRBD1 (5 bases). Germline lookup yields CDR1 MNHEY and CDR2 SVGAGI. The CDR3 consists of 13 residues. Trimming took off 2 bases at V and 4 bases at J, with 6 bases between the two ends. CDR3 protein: CASSYGANQPQHF. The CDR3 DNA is TGTGCCAGCAGTTACGGGGCGAATCAGCCCCAGCATTTT.

CDR3: CASSLSGANVLTF. In nucleotides, the CDR3 is TGCGCCAGCAGCTTATCCGGGGCCAACGTCCTGACTTTC. The V gene is TRBV5-1, the J gene TRBJ2-6; D remains unclear. CDR1 and CDR2 from the germline V gene are SGHRS and YFSETQ. The CDR3 covers 13 residues. Deletions cut 2 bases from V and 4 bases from J, with 4 bases between.

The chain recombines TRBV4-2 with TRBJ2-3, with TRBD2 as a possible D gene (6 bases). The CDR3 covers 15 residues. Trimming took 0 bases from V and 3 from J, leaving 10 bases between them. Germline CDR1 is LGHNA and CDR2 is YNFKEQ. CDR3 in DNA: TGTGCCAGCAGCCAAGATGGAGGGAGAACAGATACGCAGTATTTT. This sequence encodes CASSQDGGRTDTQYF.

CDR3: CASSSATVNYGYTF. The DNA for the CDR3 is TGTGCCAGCAGCTCGGCGACAGTCAACTATGGCTACACCTTC. This chain uses TRBV7-8 with TRBJ1-2, with D perhaps TRBD1 (5 bases). The CDR3 is 14 amino acids. Trimming took 4 bases from V and 2 from J, leaving 11 bases between them. Germline V CDR1 and CDR2: SGHVS, FQNEAQ.

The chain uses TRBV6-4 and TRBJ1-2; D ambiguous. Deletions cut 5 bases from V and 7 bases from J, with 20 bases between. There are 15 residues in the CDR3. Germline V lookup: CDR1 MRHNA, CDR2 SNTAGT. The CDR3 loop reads CASSPDSRGTPGYTF. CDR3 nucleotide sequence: TGTGCCAGCAGTCCGGACTCTCGGGGTACCCCTGGCTACACCTTC.

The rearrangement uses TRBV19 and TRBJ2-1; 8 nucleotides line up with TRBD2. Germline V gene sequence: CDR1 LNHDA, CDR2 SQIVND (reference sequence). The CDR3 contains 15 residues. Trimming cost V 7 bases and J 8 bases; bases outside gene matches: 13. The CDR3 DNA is TGTGCCAGTAAACTAAGGCGGACTAGCATGTATGAGCAGTTCTTC. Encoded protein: CASKLRRTSMYEQFF.